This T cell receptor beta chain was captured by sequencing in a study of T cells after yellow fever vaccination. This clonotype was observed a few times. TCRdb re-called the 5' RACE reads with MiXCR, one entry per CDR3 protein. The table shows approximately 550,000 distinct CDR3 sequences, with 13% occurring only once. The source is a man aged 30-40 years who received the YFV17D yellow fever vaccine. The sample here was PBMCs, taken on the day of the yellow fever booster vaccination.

Here the CDR3 reads CASSPRITGSGANVLTF. In DNA form, the CDR3 reads TGTGCCAGTAGTCCGCGAATCACGGGCTCTGGGGCCAACGTCCTGACTTTC. The chain is built from TRBV19 and TRBJ2-6; D gene unclear. The CDR3 loop spans 17 amino acids. Per the germline V gene, CDR1 is LNHDA and CDR2 is SQIVND (reference sequence). Trimming shortened V by 5 bases and J by 0 bases, and 14 bases separated the two germline ends.